What follows is one T cell receptor beta chain and its context. Authors' processing steps: Estimation of nucleated cell counts relied on the amplification of reference gene primers. TCRdb's copy holds only in-frame clones and misses some; the assay was immunoSEQ multiplex PCR. From that table come the V and J calls and clone size; the DNA was used to work out D and trimming. The sample holds 80,000 to 85,000 clones, around 88% seen once. This entry is derived from a study of blood T cell repertoires in COVID-19. Study in general: COVID-19 samples collected from the United States, Italy and Spain covered acute and convalescent phases. PBMCs, B-cell-depleted T cells, or T cells were the source of the cDNA or gDNA that made up the material.

The CDR3 is 14 amino acids. CDR1 is GTSNPN, CDR2 SVGIG, per germline (reference sequence). With 0 bases removed from V and 5 bases from J, the gap between germline ends came to 13 bases. Sequenced sample: peripheral blood. The chain joins TRBV30 to TRBJ1-1; D remains ambiguous. The source is a woman over 75 with acute or convalescent COVID-19. The CDR3: CAWSVSGPGTEAFF. The CDR3 nucleotides read TGTGCCTGGAGTGTATCAGGCCCGGGGACTGAAGCTTTCTTT.